The rows below give T cell receptor beta chains drawn from one sample of a study of shared clonotypes between healthy human individuals. Sequencing used immunoSEQ multiplex PCR; TCRdb keeps in-frame clones, though not all of them. The sample holds approximately 980,000 clones, more than 75% seen once. Sequences were obtained from memory CD4+ T cells sorted from blood. Receptors were obtained from a man aged 18 to 30 in good health. CDR3s include the opening cysteine and the closing phenylalanine or tryptophan.

>TRBV18|TRBJ2-6
CASSQQGAGANVLTF
>TRBV30|TRBJ1-4
CAWKETNEKLFF
>TRBV7-9|TRBJ1-5
CASSLGIDNQPQHF
>TRBV7-2|TRBJ1-1
CASSPQGGSFEAFF
>TRBV30|TRBJ2-5
CAWSRTAGRETQYF
>TRBV15|TRBJ1-4
CATSRATGNEKLFF
>TRBV2|TRBJ1-5
CASSAEGAKGQPQHF
>TRBV28|TRBJ2-7
CASSPGLAGGSYEQYF
>TRBV5-1|TRBJ2-2
CASSFGLESNTGELFF
>TRBV5-1|TRBJ2-5
CASSELTSGGETQYF
>TRBV6-5|TRBJ1-1
CASSYSENTEAFF
>TRBV7-6|TRBJ1-1
CASGLAENTEAFF
>TRBV2|TRBJ2-3
CASSNLKPGTQYF
>TRBV10-1|TRBJ2-1
CVSSGRSRGEQFF
>TRBV10-3|TRBJ2-7
CAISDQGYEQYF
>TRBV19|TRBJ1-1
CASSSPGRVLEAFF
>TRBV11-3|TRBJ1-1
CASSLKGGRAFF
>TRBV9|TRBJ2-7
CASSVGSSPYEQYF
>TRBV7-2|TRBJ2-1
CASSLISLHSYNEQFF
>TRBV14|TRBJ2-3
CASSQSGPTTDTQYF
>TRBV15|TRBJ2-1
CATSRGLANEQFF
>TRBV9|TRBJ2-5
CASSYHAGGAETQYF
>TRBV5-6|TRBJ2-3
CASSLGLFQDTQYF
>TRBV15|TRBJ1-2
CATRLDSANYGYTF
>TRBV2|TRBJ2-2
CASGGQGRATGELFF
>TRBV7-2|TRBJ2-3
CASSLWTSGTDTQYF
>TRBV29-1|TRBJ2-7
CSVRELAGGSYEQYF
>TRBV18|TRBJ2-3
CASSPRAFSTDTQYF
>TRBV9|TRBJ2-1
CASSVDWTLNNEQFF
>TRBV18|TRBJ1-6
CASSPDRDSPLHF
>TRBV5-1|TRBJ1-4
CASSADRGLTNEKLFF